This TCR beta chain was identified during a study of blood T cell repertoires in COVID-19. Study information: The study drew acute and convalescent COVID-19 samples from the United States, Italy and Spain. T cells, B-cell-depleted T cells, or PBMCs provided the cDNA or gDNA that served as material.

Per the original data handling: Reference gene primer amplification in the assay estimated nucleated cell counts. This table comes from immunoSEQ multiplex PCR, and its TCRdb copy is limited to in-frame clones, with some not included. The V and J calls and the clone size are those of that table, but D and trimming were determined from the DNA. The sample includes around 250,000 clones, 84% of them seen just once. The V end was cut by 0 bases, the J end by 2 bases, with 11 bases between. The CDR3 is made up of 15 amino acids. The germline CDR1 and CDR2 sequences are MGHRA and YSYEKL. Source material: peripheral blood. The chain recombines TRBV4-1 with TRBJ2-7; maybe TRBD2 (7 bases). This sequence originates from a woman aged 40 to 49 who had recovered from COVID-19. CDR3 in DNA: TGCGCCAGCAGCCAAGAAAAGGGGGGGACCTACGAGCAGTACTTC. It encodes CASSQEKGGTYEQYF.